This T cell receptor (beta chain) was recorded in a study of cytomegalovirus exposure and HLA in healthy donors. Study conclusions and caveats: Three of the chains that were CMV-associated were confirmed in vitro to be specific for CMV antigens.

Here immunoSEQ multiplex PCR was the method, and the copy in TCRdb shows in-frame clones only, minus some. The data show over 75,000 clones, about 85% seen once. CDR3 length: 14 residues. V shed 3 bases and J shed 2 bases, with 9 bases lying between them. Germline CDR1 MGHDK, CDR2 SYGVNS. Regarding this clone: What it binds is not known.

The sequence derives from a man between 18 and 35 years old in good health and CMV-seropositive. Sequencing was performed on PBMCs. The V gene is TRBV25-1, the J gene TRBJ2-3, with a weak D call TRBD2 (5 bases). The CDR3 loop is CASSEPGYTDTQYF. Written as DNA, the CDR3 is TGTGCCAGCAGTGAGCCGGGGTACACAGATACGCAGTATTTT.